The 29 T cell receptor beta chains below come from one sample, sequenced in a study of blood T cell repertoires in COVID-19. The repertoire was sequenced with immunoSEQ multiplex PCR; TCRdb's copy has only in-frame clones and lacks some. The sample contains 45,000 or so clones, around 86% of which appear only once. Specimen: peripheral blood. Receptors were obtained from a woman between 55 and 75 years old with acute or convalescent COVID-19.

Here the CDR3 DNA reads TGTGCCATCAGTGATCACAGTCAATCACCCCTCCACTTT. This encodes CAISDHSQSPLHF. The chain links TRBV10-3 to TRBJ1-6; D gene ambiguous. The CDR3 runs 13 residues. Germline CDR1 and CDR2: ENHRY and SYGVKD. Trimming cost V 3 bases and J 10 bases, with 10 bases left between them.

The chain recombines TRBV7-8 with TRBJ2-7; D gene uncertain. V lost 1 base to trimming and J lost 4 bases, with 8 bases between them. The CDR3 runs 13 residues. The germline gives CDR1 SGHVS, CDR2 FQNEAQ. CDR3 region: CASSLVPQYEQYF. In DNA form, the CDR3 reads TGTGCCAGCAGCTTAGTCCCCCAATACGAGCAGTACTTC.

This clone has only a few counts. The chain joins TRBV3-1 (or the pseudogene TRBV3-2) to TRBJ2-1, with 14 bases that match TRBD2. With V trimmed by 4 bases and J by 6 bases, 5 bases remained unmatched. There are 16 residues in the CDR3. Germline assignment: CDR1 LGHDT and CDR2 YNNKEL (reference sequence). The CDR3 is CASSPRLAGGRNEQFF. The CDR3 nucleotides read TGTGCCAGCAGCCCGAGACTAGCGGGGGGGCGCAATGAGCAGTTCTTC.

The rearrangement uses TRBV10-3 and TRBJ1-1; 10 positions match TRBD1. V lost 2 bases, J lost 11 bases, and 11 bases stayed unmatched. Germline CDR1 reads ENHRY; CDR2 reads SYGVKD. The CDR3 consists of 15 residues. In DNA form, the CDR3 reads TGTGCCATCAGTGAGAAGGGACAGGGGCTCGCCACTGCTTTCTTT. Protein product: CAISEKGQGLATAFF.

The V gene is TRBV24-1, the J gene TRBJ2-3; 8 bases fit TRBD1. Germline CDR1 reads KGHDR; CDR2 reads SFDVKD. Unmatched junction bases numbered 3, after V lost 0 bases and J lost 2 bases. The length of the CDR3 is 16 residues. In DNA form, the CDR3 reads TGTGCCACCAGTGATTTGGGGACAGGAAACACAGATACGCAGTATTTT. Amino acids: CATSDLGTGNTDTQYF.

This chain joins TRBV28 and TRBJ1-3; D is unresolved. Trimming removed 5 bases from V and 3 bases from J, with 8 bases in between. Germline CDR1 and CDR2: MDHEN and SYDVKM. The CDR3 is made up of 13 amino acids. The CDR3: CASSNSFGNTIYF. The DNA for the CDR3 is TGTGCCAGCAGTAACAGCTTTGGAAACACCATATATTTT.

This clone was counted once. This rearrangement joins TRBV4-1 to TRBJ2-5; 7 bases line up with TRBD2. The CDR3 has 16 amino acids. V dropped 1 base and J dropped 1; count of bases not matched to a gene: 6. The germline gives CDR1 MGHRA, CDR2 YSYEKL. Here the CDR3 reads CASSQAAAGLQETQYF. The DNA of the CDR3 is TGCGCCAGCAGCCAAGCCGCAGCGGGGCTCCAAGAGACCCAGTACTTC.

The sample holds one count of this clone. The V and J genes are TRBV3-1 (or the pseudogene TRBV3-2) and TRBJ2-1, with TRBD2 matching 7 bases. This CDR3 has 14 amino acids. Trimming took 4 bases from V and 10 from J; bases not matched to a gene: 10. CDR1 and CDR2 from the germline V gene are LGHDT and YNNKEL (reference sequence). In nucleotides, the CDR3 is TGTGCCAGCAGCCGTGCGGGGGAGGCCTGGGAGCAGTTCTTC. Its protein is CASSRAGEAWEQFF.

The chain carries TRBV18 and TRBJ1-1, with D perhaps TRBD1 (5 bases). V lost 1 base and J lost 4, with 7 bases in between. This CDR3 is built from 13 residues. Germline V gives CDR1 KGHSH, CDR2 LQKENI. The CDR3 DNA is TGTGCCAGCTCACCACGACAGATCACTGAAGCTTTCTTT. Protein sequence: CASSPRQITEAFF.

This chain uses TRBV4-2 with TRBJ2-1; 10 nucleotides align to TRBD2. Germline V CDR1 and CDR2: LGHNA, YNFKEQ. The CDR3 covers 17 residues. The J segment lost 3 bases and the V segment lost 4 bases, leaving 9 bases of the junction unmatched. The chain's CDR3 is CASSRGEASGSYNEQFF. The CDR3 coding sequence is TGTGCCAGCAGCCGCGGGGAGGCTAGCGGGAGCTACAATGAGCAGTTCTTC.

The V and J genes are TRBV18 and TRBJ1-6; the D is unclear. CDR3 length equals 17 residues. V was cut by 0 bases and J by 7 bases, with 16 bases left in between. CDR1 is KGHSH, CDR2 LQKENI, per germline. The CDR3 reads CASSPPSGSKVNSPLHF. In nucleotides, the CDR3 is TGTGCCAGCTCACCACCGTCGGGGAGTAAAGTGAATTCACCCCTCCACTTT.

This clone was observed a handful of times. V gene TRBV19 combines with J gene TRBJ2-1; TRBD2 aligns across 13 bases. Germline trimming cut 3 bases from V and 7 bases from J; bases unmatched to any gene: 6. The CDR3 is 16 residues long. The V gene's germline CDR1 is LNHDA and CDR2 SQIVND (reference sequence). The CDR3 region is CASSILLAGGLNEQFF. Written as DNA, the CDR3 is TGTGCCAGTAGTATCCTACTAGCGGGGGGGCTTAATGAGCAGTTCTTC.

The gene calls are TRBV12-5 and TRBJ1-1; 7 nucleotides match TRBD1. V gave up 1 base and J gave up 6 bases; unmatched junction bases: 11. The CDR3 length is 16 residues. Germline values: CDR1 LGHNT, CDR2 FRNRAP. CDR3 in amino acids: CASGLEQGWRIAEAFF. The CDR3 coding sequence is TGTGCTAGTGGTTTGGAACAGGGGTGGAGGATCGCTGAAGCTTTCTTT.

V gene TRBV7-9 combines with J gene TRBJ2-1; 9 bases match TRBD2. Germline-derived CDR1 and CDR2 are SEHNR and FQNEAQ (reference sequence). The CDR3 covers 17 residues. J was trimmed by 8 bases and V by 0 bases; bases with no gene match: 11. The CDR3 loop is CASSLAASGDGRDEQFF. Written as DNA, the CDR3 is TGTGCCAGCAGCTTAGCGGCTAGCGGGGACGGTCGGGATGAGCAGTTCTTC.

There are a few counts of this clone. This chain joins TRBV5-4 and TRBJ1-2; the D gene is possibly TRBD1 (5 bases). This CDR3 has 13 residues. The V end was cut by 3 bases, the J end by 4 bases, with 10 bases between. CDR1 and CDR2 (germline): SGHNT, YYREEE (reference sequence). This chain's CDR3 is CASSSPGGYGYTF. The DNA of the CDR3 is TGTGCCAGCAGCTCCCCGGGGGGCTATGGCTACACCTTC. The whole variable domain, remainder taken from reference TRBV5-4 and TRBJ1-2, is ETGVTQSPTHLIKTRGQQVTLRCSSQSGHNTVSWYQQALGQGPQFIFQYYREEENGRGNFPPRFSGLQFPNYSSELNVNALELDDSALYLCASSSPGGYGYTFGSGTRLTVV.

This clone was detected only a few times. The chain joins TRBV5-1 to TRBJ1-1, with 9 nucleotides matching TRBD1. J gave up 6 bases and V 0 bases, and 6 bases lay outside the gene matches. CDR1 is SGHRS, CDR2 YFSETQ, per germline. The CDR3 is 15 residues long. The CDR3 protein is CASSLGQGGQAEAFF. The CDR3 region has the DNA TGCGCCAGCAGCTTGGGACAGGGGGGCCAGGCTGAAGCTTTCTTT. Combining the CDR3 with reference TRBV5-1 and TRBJ1-1 gives the whole variable domain KAGVTQTPRYLIKTRGQQVTLSCSPISGHRSVSWYQQTPGQGLQFLFEYFSETQRNKGNFPGRFSGRQFSNSRSEMNVSTLELGDSALYLCASSLGQGGQAEAFFGQGTRLTVV.

The V gene is TRBV5-5, the J gene TRBJ1-6, with D possibly matching TRBD1 (6 bases). Between the trimmed V and J ends, which lost 0 bases and 2 bases, there was a span of 12 bases. The CDR3 is 17 amino acids. Germline-derived CDR1 and CDR2 are SGHKS and YYEKEE (reference sequence). For the CDR3, the DNA is TGTGCCAGCAGCTTGGGGGGCAGGGGCCCCTATAATTCACCCCTCCACTTT. It yields the protein CASSLGGRGPYNSPLHF.

J is TRBJ2-5 and V is TRBV14, with D unclear. V was cut by 1 base and J by 1 base, with 13 bases left in between. This CDR3 is built from 16 residues. Germline V CDR1 and CDR2: SGHDN, FVKESK. DNA for the CDR3: TGTGCCAGCAGCCAAGCCGCGGCGAATGGCCAAGAGACCCAGTACTTC. It yields the protein CASSQAAANGQETQYF.

This sequence joins TRBV12-5 and TRBJ1-1; D unclear. CDR3 length: 14 residues. Germline-derived CDR1 and CDR2 are LGHNT and FRNRAP. The V gene lost 1 base and the J gene lost 2 bases, with 8 bases spanning the gap. Written as DNA, the CDR3 is TGTGCTAGTGGTTTGGATATCTCCAACACTGAAGCTTTCTTT. This sequence encodes CASGLDISNTEAFF.

The chain combines TRBV18 with TRBJ1-5; TRBD1 might be the D (5 bases). Germline V gene lookup returns CDR1 KGHSH and CDR2 LQKENI. Trimming took off 6 bases at V and 1 base at J, with 7 bases between the two ends. CDR3 size: 13 residues. For the CDR3, the DNA is TGTGCCAGCTCCAAGGGGAGCAATCAGCCCCAGCATTTT. Amino acid sequence: CASSKGSNQPQHF.

CDR3 protein: CASSFHGGRPAYEQYF. CDR3 bases: TGTGCCAGCAGCTTCCACGGCGGGAGGCCCGCCTACGAGCAGTACTTC. This chain links TRBV7-9 with TRBJ2-7; 8 bases map to TRBD2. V lost 3 bases and J lost 2; bases outside the gene matches: 9. CDR1 and CDR2 from the germline V gene are SEHNR and FQNEAQ (reference sequence). The CDR3 has 16 amino acids. Using reference TRBV7-9 and TRBJ2-7 for the parts outside the CDR3, the full variable domain is DTGVSQNPRHKITKRGQNVTFRCDPISEHNRLYWYRQTLGQGPEFLTYFQNEAQLEKSRLLSDRFSAERPKGSFSTLEIQRTEQGDSAMYLCASSFHGGRPAYEQYFGPGTRLTVT.

V gene TRBV5-4 combines with J gene TRBJ1-1; 7 bases match TRBD1. The CDR3 is 15 amino acids. Germline V gene lookup returns CDR1 SGHNT and CDR2 YYREEE (reference sequence). The ends lost 4 bases at V and 1 base at J; junction bases unmatched: 7. DNA of the CDR3: TGTGCCAGCAGCGTATTCGGACAGGCGAACACTGAAGCTTTCTTT. Protein product: CASSVFGQANTEAFF.

The chain has TRBV6-5 and TRBJ1-5; 8 nucleotides line up with TRBD1. The CDR3 loop spans 14 amino acids. Germline CDR1 is MNHEY and CDR2 is SVGAGI. V gave up 11 bases and J gave up 4 bases; unmatched junction bases: 10. The CDR3 spells CAGRGTGLNQPQHF. CDR3 nucleotide sequence: TGTGCCGGGAGAGGGACAGGCCTAAATCAGCCCCAGCATTTT.

V gene TRBV25-1 combines with J gene TRBJ1-2; maybe TRBD1 (6 bases). Germline V lookup: CDR1 MGHDK, CDR2 SYGVNS. The CDR3 runs to 14 residues. The V gene lost 5 bases and the J gene lost 4 bases, with 14 bases spanning the gap. Here the CDR3 reads CASSRGRGSYGYTF. The CDR3 nucleotides read TGTGCCAGCAGTCGTGGCAGGGGAAGCTATGGCTACACCTTC.

This clone was recorded a few times. The chain links TRBV14 to TRBJ2-7; possibly TRBD1 for D (6 bases). This CDR3 contains 14 residues. Trimming stripped 5 bases from V and 5 bases from J, with 16 bases between. The germline V gene has CDR1 SGHDN and CDR2 FVKESK. The CDR3 protein is CASSSTLGGHEQYF. As DNA, the CDR3 is TGTGCCAGCAGCTCCACACTAGGGGGTCACGAGCAGTACTTC.

CDR3 bases: TGCGCCAGCAGCCAAGATCCAAACCAAGAGACCCAGTACTTC. It encodes CASSQDPNQETQYF. The J gene is TRBJ2-5, the V gene TRBV4-1; D not certain. The CDR3 spans 14 residues. The V gene lost 0 bases and the J gene lost 0 bases, with 5 bases spanning the gap. Germline-derived CDR1 and CDR2 are MGHRA and YSYEKL.

This clone has only a few counts. The chain uses TRBV9 and TRBJ2-2, with TRBD2 matching 10 bases. J lost 6 bases, V lost 3 bases, and 5 bases had no gene match. The CDR3 contains 15 residues. Per the germline V gene, CDR1 is SGDLS and CDR2 is YYNGEE. For the CDR3, the DNA is TGTGCCAGCAGCGCCAGCGGGGGGGCCTCCGGGGAGCTGTTTTTT. Protein: CASSASGGASGELFF.

The chain recombines TRBV19 with TRBJ1-6, with TRBD1 as a possible D gene (5 bases). Germline CDR1 reads LNHDA; CDR2 reads SQIVND (reference sequence). CDR3 size: 15 residues. V was pared by 3 bases and J by 7 bases, with 13 bases between. The CDR3 here is CASSISQGKNSPLHF. The CDR3 region has the DNA TGTGCCAGTAGTATTTCCCAGGGCAAGAATTCACCCCTCCACTTT.

The chain has TRBV7-6 and TRBJ1-6, with TRBD1 identical over 9 bases. CDR1 and CDR2 from the germline V gene are SGHVS and FNYEAQ. V lost 5 bases to trimming and J lost 7 bases; unmatched junction nucleotides: 9. The CDR3 covers 16 residues. The CDR3 sequence: CASSAQLTGGNSPLHF. The CDR3, as DNA: TGTGCCAGCAGCGCACAGTTGACAGGGGGGAATTCACCCCTCCACTTT.